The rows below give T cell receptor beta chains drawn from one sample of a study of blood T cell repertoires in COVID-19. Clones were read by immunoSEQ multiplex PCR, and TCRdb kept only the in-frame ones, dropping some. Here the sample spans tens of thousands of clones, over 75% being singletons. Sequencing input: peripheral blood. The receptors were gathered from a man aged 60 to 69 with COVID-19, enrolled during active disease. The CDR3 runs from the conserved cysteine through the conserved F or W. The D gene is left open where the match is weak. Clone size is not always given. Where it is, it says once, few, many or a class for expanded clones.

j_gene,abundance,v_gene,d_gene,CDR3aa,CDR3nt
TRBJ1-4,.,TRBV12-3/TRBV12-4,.,CASRGEIHEKLFF,TGTGCCAGCAGAGGGGAAATTCATGAAAAACTGTTTTTT
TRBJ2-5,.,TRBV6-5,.,CASSSKAETQYF,TGTGCCAGCAGCTCCAAAGCCGAGACCCAGTACTTC
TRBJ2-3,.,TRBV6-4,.,CASSDSGGGTDTQYF,TGTGCCAGCAGTGACTCTGGCGGGGGCACAGATACGCAGTATTTT
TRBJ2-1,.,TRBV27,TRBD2,CASSSIGGYNEQFF,TGTGCCAGCAGTTCGATCGGGGGGTACAATGAGCAGTTCTTC
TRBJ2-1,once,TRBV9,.,CASGGEFHPPDNEQFF,TGTGCCAGTGGAGGGGAGTTTCACCCCCCAGACAATGAGCAGTTCTTC
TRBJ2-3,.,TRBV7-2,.,CASSLTADTQYF,TGTGCCAGCAGCTTAACGGCAGATACGCAGTATTTT
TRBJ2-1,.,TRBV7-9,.,CASSLTAFDEQFF,TGTGCCAGCAGCTTAACAGCATTCGATGAGCAGTTCTTC
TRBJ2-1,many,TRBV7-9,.,CASREKTGMEQFF,TGTGCCAGCAGAGAAAAAACAGGGATGGAGCAGTTCTTC
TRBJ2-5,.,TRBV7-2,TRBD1,CASSQGVGSQTQYF,TGTGCCAGCAGTCAGGGGGTGGGAAGTCAGACCCAGTACTTC
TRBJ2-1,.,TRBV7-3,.,CASSLTWSSYNEQFF,TGTGCCAGCAGCTTAACGTGGAGCTCCTACAATGAGCAGTTCTTC
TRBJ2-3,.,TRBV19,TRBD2,CASSTGGLVADTQYF,TGTGCCAGTAGCACGGGAGGACTAGTAGCGGATACGCAGTATTTT
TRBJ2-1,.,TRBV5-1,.,CASRYSGVYNEQFF,TGCGCCAGCAGGTACAGCGGAGTCTACAATGAGCAGTTCTTC
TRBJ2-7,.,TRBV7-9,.,CASSSRGGQYF,TGTGCCAGCAGCTCCAGAGGTGGGCAGTACTTC
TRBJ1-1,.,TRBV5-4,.,CASSLGLGQTTSSEAFF,TGTGCCAGCAGCTTAGGCTTAGGGCAAACTACCTCTAGCGAAGCTTTCTTT
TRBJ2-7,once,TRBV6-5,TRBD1,CASRGTGRYEQYF,TGTGCCAGCAGAGGGACAGGGAGGTACGAGCAGTACTTC
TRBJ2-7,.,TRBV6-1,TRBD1,CASSEESGGVYEQYF,TGTGCCAGCAGTGAAGAGTCAGGGGGCGTCTACGAGCAGTACTTC
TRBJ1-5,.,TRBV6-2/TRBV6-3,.,CASSQGSGNQPQHF,TGTGCCAGCAGTCAGGGTTCAGGCAATCAGCCCCAGCATTTT
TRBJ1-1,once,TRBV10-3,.,CAIRQGLNTEAFF,TGTGCCATCAGACAGGGTTTGAACACTGAAGCTTTCTTT
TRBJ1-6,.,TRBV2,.,CASQRRASSYNSPLHF,TGTGCCAGCCAACGGCGAGCGAGCTCCTATAATTCACCCCTCCACTTT
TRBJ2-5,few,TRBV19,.,CASRGRGRETQYF,TGTGCCAGCCGCGGTAGAGGGAGGGAGACCCAGTACTTC
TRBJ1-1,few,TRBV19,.,CASSPGQTANTEAFF,TGTGCCAGTAGTCCCGGACAGACAGCGAACACTGAAGCTTTCTTT
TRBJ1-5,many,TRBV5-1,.,CASSLSGQPQHF,TGCGCCAGCAGCTTATCGGGACAGCCCCAGCATTTT
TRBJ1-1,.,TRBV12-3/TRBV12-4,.,CASSFRQDTEAFF,TGTGCCAGCAGTTTTCGACAGGACACTGAAGCTTTCTTT
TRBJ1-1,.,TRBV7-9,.,CASSLSGIGVGNTEAFF,TGTGCCAGCAGCTTATCGGGAATCGGTGTCGGGAACACTGAAGCTTTCTTT
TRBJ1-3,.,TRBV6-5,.,CASSQTEGNTIYF,TGTGCCAGCAGTCAGACGGAGGGAAACACCATATATTTT
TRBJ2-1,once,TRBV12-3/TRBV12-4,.,CASSPRNEQFF,TGTGCCAGCAGTCCCCGGAATGAGCAGTTCTTC
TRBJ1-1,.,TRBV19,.,CASSPGPNTEAFF,TGTGCCAGTAGTCCAGGGCCGAACACTGAAGCTTTCTTT
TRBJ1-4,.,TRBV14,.,CASSGGAATNEKLFF,TGTGCCAGCAGCGGAGGGGCGGCAACTAATGAAAAACTGTTTTTT
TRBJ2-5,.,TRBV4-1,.,CASSIRDSEETQYF,TGCGCCAGCAGCATCCGGGACTCCGAAGAGACCCAGTACTTC
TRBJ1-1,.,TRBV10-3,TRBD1,CAISESGTGGGTEAFF,TGTGCCATCAGTGAGTCCGGGACAGGGGGCGGGACTGAAGCTTTCTTT
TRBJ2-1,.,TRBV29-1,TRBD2,CSVSGMETSGRYREQFF,TGCAGCGTCAGCGGGATGGAGACTAGCGGGAGGTATAGGGAGCAGTTCTTC
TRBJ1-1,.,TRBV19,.,CASRAGTQAFF,TGTGCCAGTAGAGCCGGGACTCAGGCTTTCTTT
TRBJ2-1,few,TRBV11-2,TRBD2,CASSFWGSGRGDEQFF,TGTGCCAGCAGCTTTTGGGGGAGCGGGAGGGGAGATGAGCAGTTCTTC
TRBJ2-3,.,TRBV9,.,CASSVVPGSTDTQYF,TGTGCCAGCAGCGTAGTACCAGGAAGCACAGATACGCAGTATTTT
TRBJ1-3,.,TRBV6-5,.,CATGTGNTIYF,TGTGCCACCGGTACTGGAAACACCATATATTTT
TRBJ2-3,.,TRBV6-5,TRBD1,CASRFTGGADTQYF,TGTGCCAGCAGGTTTACAGGGGGCGCAGATACGCAGTATTTT
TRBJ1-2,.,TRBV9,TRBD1,CASSADRGANYGYTF,TGTGCCAGCAGCGCTGACAGGGGCGCCAACTATGGCTACACCTTC
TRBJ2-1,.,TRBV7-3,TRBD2,CASSPRREAGWGEQFF,TGTGCCAGCAGCCCCCGGAGGGAAGCGGGGTGGGGTGAGCAGTTCTTC
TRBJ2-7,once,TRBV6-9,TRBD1,CASSCDRDREHEQYF,TGTGCCAGCAGTTGCGACCGGGACAGGGAGCACGAGCAGTACTTC
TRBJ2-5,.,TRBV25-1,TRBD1,CASSEADREETQYF,TGTGCCAGCAGTGAAGCTGACAGGGAAGAGACCCAGTACTTC
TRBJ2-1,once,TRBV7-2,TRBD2,CASSSRLAGGSEQFF,TGTGCCAGCAGCTCCCGACTAGCGGGAGGGTCTGAGCAGTTCTTC
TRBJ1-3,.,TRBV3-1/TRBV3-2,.,CASSPRINTIYF,TGTGCCAGCAGCCCTAGGATTAACACCATATATTTT
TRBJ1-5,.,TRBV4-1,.,CASSQGGLLNQPQHF,TGCGCCAGCAGCCAAGGGGGACTTCTCAATCAGCCCCAGCATTTT
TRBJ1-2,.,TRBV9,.,CASSVVAPGQNYGYTF,TGTGCCAGCAGCGTAGTCGCGCCAGGGCAAAACTATGGCTACACCTTC
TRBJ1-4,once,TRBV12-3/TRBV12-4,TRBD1,CASSQGQVEKLFF,TGTGCCAGCAGTCAGGGACAGGTTGAAAAACTGTTTTTT
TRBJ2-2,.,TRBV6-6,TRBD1,CASSPGQHSTGELFF,TGTGCCAGCAGTCCGGGACAGCATAGCACCGGGGAGCTGTTTTTT
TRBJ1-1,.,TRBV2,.,CASSEVRGPAEAFF,TGTGCCAGCAGTGAAGTAAGGGGCCCCGCCGAAGCTTTCTTT
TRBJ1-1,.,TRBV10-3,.,CAISVSGNTEAFF,TGTGCCATCAGTGTTTCGGGGAACACTGAAGCTTTCTTT
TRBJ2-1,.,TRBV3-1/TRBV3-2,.,CASSQVAGADNEQFF,TGTGCCAGCAGCCAAGTTGCGGGGGCAGACAATGAGCAGTTCTTC
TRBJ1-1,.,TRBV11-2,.,CASSSTTVNTEAFF,TGTGCCAGCAGCTCCACCACAGTGAACACTGAAGCTTTCTTT
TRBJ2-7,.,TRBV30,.,CAWGRGAPPYEQYF,TGTGCCTGGGGACGGGGGGCCCCCCCCTACGAGCAGTACTTC
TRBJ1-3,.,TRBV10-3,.,CAISESVVRVSGNTIYF,TGTGCCATCAGTGAATCGGTTGTCAGGGTCTCTGGAAACACCATATATTTT
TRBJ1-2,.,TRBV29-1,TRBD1,CRTGGQGESYTF,TGCAGGACCGGGGGACAGGGTGAGAGCTACACCTTC
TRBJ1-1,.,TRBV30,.,CAWSRNTEAFF,TGTGCCTGGAGTCGGAACACTGAAGCTTTCTTT
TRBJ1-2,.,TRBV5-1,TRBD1,CASSTAGTEYGYTF,TGCGCCAGCAGCACGGCCGGGACAGAGTATGGCTACACCTTC
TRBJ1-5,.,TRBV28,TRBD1,CASSFQKPGGESPQHF,TGTGCCAGCAGTTTTCAAAAACCAGGGGGCGAGTCGCCCCAGCATTTT
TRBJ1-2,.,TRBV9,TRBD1,CASSVGPGTGGFDSYGYTF,TGTGCCAGCAGCGTGGGGCCCGGGACAGGGGGCTTCGATTCTTATGGCTACACCTTC
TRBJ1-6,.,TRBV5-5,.,CASSWGVAENSPLHF,TGTGCCAGCAGCTGGGGCGTGGCGGAGAATTCACCCCTCCACTTT
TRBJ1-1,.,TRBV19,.,CASTTNRALKYTEAFF,TGTGCCAGTACCACCAACAGGGCATTGAAATATACTGAAGCTTTCTTT